This TCR beta chain was identified during a study of T cell changes during pregnancy in multiple sclerosis. The data were produced by immunoSEQ multiplex PCR, yet TCRdb's version contains in-frame clones alone and is incomplete. Of 76,000 or so clones listed, around 95% are singletons. This TCR was recovered from a female donor in good health, enrolled as a control in a pregnancy study. Sample: peripheral blood, taken in the second trimester of pregnancy.

The CDR3 protein is CASSEGQGPSQPQHF. Here the CDR3 DNA reads TGTGCCAGCAGTGAGGGGCAGGGCCCAAGTCAGCCCCAGCATTTT. This rearrangement joins TRBV2 to TRBJ1-5, with D perhaps TRBD1 (5 bases). The germline CDR1 and CDR2 sequences are SNHLY and FYNNEI. The CDR3 is 15 amino acids. The V end lost 3 bases, the J end lost 6 bases, and 15 bases lay between the germline ends.